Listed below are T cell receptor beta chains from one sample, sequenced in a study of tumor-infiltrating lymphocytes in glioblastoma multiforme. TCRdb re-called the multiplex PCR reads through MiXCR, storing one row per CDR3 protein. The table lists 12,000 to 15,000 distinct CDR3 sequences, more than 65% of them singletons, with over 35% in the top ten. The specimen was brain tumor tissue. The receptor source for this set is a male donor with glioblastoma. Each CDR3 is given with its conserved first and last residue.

CDR3aa: CSVEPTSGRLETQYF
v_gene: TRBV29-1
j_gene: TRBJ2-5

CDR3aa: CASSTGTGGYEQYF
v_gene: TRBV12-3/TRBV12-4
j_gene: TRBJ2-7

CDR3aa: CSARDREPYEQYF
v_gene: TRBV20-1
j_gene: TRBJ2-7

CDR3aa: CASSLSMGYEQFF
v_gene: TRBV11-3
j_gene: NA

CDR3aa: CASSPRLAGFYEQYF
v_gene: TRBV11-2
j_gene: TRBJ2-7

CDR3aa: CSASRVAGAEQCF
v_gene: TRBV20-1
j_gene: TRBJ2-7

CDR3aa: CASSSASGGYNEQFF
v_gene: TRBV11-3
j_gene: TRBJ2-1

CDR3aa: CSAGFEGQGGNQPQHF
v_gene: TRBV20-1
j_gene: TRBJ1-5

CDR3aa: CASSVEQDYNEQFF
v_gene: TRBV6-1
j_gene: TRBJ2-1

CDR3aa: CASSQEKGGGTEAFF
v_gene: TRBV14
j_gene: TRBJ1-1

CDR3aa: CASSYLFSTYEQFF
v_gene: TRBV6-2/TRBV6-3
j_gene: TRBJ2-1

CDR3aa: CASSAHKVAGTYERYF
v_gene: TRBV6-1
j_gene: TRBJ2-7

CDR3aa: CASSLEQVVDEQFF
v_gene: TRBV5-4
j_gene: TRBJ2-1

CDR3aa: CGARESTWSYNEQFF
v_gene: TRBV20-1
j_gene: TRBJ2-1

CDR3aa: CSAPKTGQMYF
v_gene: TRBV20-1
j_gene: TRBJ2-7

CDR3aa: CASTEGIENTEAFF
v_gene: TRBV6-1
j_gene: TRBJ1-1

CDR3aa: CSTGDRGDYGYTF
v_gene: TRBV20-1
j_gene: TRBJ1-2

CDR3aa: CASGARAYNKQFF
v_gene: TRBV11-1
j_gene: TRBJ2-1

CDR3aa: CASSLADGGVSYNEQFF
v_gene: TRBV11-2
j_gene: TRBJ2-1

CDR3aa: CASSYSPAFNYGYTF
v_gene: TRBV6-5
j_gene: TRBJ1-2

CDR3aa: CSANRGRGLPDMQYF
v_gene: TRBV20-1
j_gene: TRBJ2-3

CDR3aa: CASSLDRGGPTGELFF
v_gene: TRBV5-4
j_gene: TRBJ2-2

CDR3aa: CASSLGAGYTYEQYF
v_gene: TRBV12-3/TRBV12-4
j_gene: TRBJ2-7

CDR3aa: CSVASRENTGELFF
v_gene: TRBV29-1
j_gene: TRBJ2-2

CDR3aa: CASSAPPGQGLDNQPQHF
v_gene: TRBV11-3
j_gene: TRBJ1-5

CDR3aa: CASSPGHRYEQYF
v_gene: TRBV19
j_gene: TRBJ2-7

CDR3aa: CASSLAGGNTEAFF
v_gene: TRBV12-3/TRBV12-4
j_gene: TRBJ1-1

CDR3aa: CGSSLRTGVTYEQYF
v_gene: TRBV11-1
j_gene: TRBJ2-7

CDR3aa: CASSITGLVLAKNIQYF
v_gene: TRBV19
j_gene: TRBJ2-4

CDR3aa: CARSQGLTSSYEQYF
v_gene: TRBV4-2
j_gene: TRBJ2-7

CDR3aa: CASSFTHGGRGQETQYF
v_gene: TRBV11-2
j_gene: TRBJ2-5

CDR3aa: CASSENSGTPGEMFF
v_gene: TRBV6-1
j_gene: TRBJ2-2

CDR3aa: CSVSRPGLAGMNGQLF
v_gene: TRBV20-1
j_gene: TRBJ2-1

CDR3aa: CSARGTVNTEAFF
v_gene: TRBV20-1
j_gene: TRBJ1-1

CDR3aa: CASIRIEEYTEAFF
v_gene: TRBV12-3/TRBV12-4
j_gene: TRBJ1-1

CDR3aa: CASRGSTDTQYF
v_gene: TRBV6-1
j_gene: TRBJ2-3

CDR3aa: CASSAQEGRLGTGELFF
v_gene: TRBV25-1
j_gene: TRBJ2-2

CDR3aa: CASSFRKGDEQYF
v_gene: TRBV5-4
j_gene: TRBJ2-7

CDR3aa: CASRSTRHGVTYEQYF
v_gene: TRBV7-9
j_gene: TRBJ2-7

CDR3aa: CSVGSDNTGELFF
v_gene: TRBV29-1
j_gene: TRBJ2-2

CDR3aa: CASSFPGTGGTEAFF
v_gene: TRBV11-1
j_gene: TRBJ1-1

CDR3aa: CARSSRGWGGDNEQFF
v_gene: TRBV11-3
j_gene: TRBJ2-1

CDR3aa: CASSYPAGDTGELFF
v_gene: TRBV6-6
j_gene: TRBJ2-2

CDR3aa: CASSLDGYEQYF
v_gene: TRBV11-3
j_gene: TRBJ2-7

CDR3aa: CNARFDNLETQYF
v_gene: TRBV20-1
j_gene: TRBJ2-5

CDR3aa: CASGTLASEVTQYF
v_gene: TRBV11-2
j_gene: TRBJ2-3

CDR3aa: CAISDREGEQYF
v_gene: TRBV10-3
j_gene: TRBJ2-7

CDR3aa: CASSLVSGGANVLTF
v_gene: TRBV18
j_gene: TRBJ2-6

CDR3aa: CASGLGLYQETQYF
v_gene: TRBV5-1
j_gene: TRBJ2-5